The source of this T cell receptor (beta chain) is a study of early T cells in non-severe SARS-CoV-2 infection. The CDR3 runs to 18 residues. Deletions cut 5 bases from V and 0 bases from J, with 17 bases between. Looked up from germline, CDR1 is SEHNR and CDR2 is FQNEAQ (reference sequence). Via MiXCR, TCRdb re-called the 5' RACE reads, giving one row per CDR3 protein. This repertoire shows nearly 30,000 distinct CDR3 sequences, roughly 5% found once; its top ten account for 10% to 13%. Material: whole blood. The TCR comes from an adult who was a healthcare worker with PCR-confirmed SARS-CoV-2 infection or an uninfected control (not recorded which). The chain uses TRBV7-9 and TRBJ2-6; D tentatively fits TRBD1 or TRBD2 (5 bases each). The CDR3 loop is CASSPQGPDYSGANVLTF. As DNA, the CDR3 is TGTGCCAGCAGCCCCCAGGGACCCGATTACTCTGGGGCCAACGTCCTGACTTTC.